Listed below are T cell receptor beta chains from one sample, sequenced in a study of T cell changes during pregnancy in multiple sclerosis. Sequencing was performed with immunoSEQ multiplex PCR; in TCRdb, only in-frame clones are kept and a portion is missing. Here the sample spans around 68,000 clones, 91% being singletons. Source: peripheral blood, taken after pregnancy. These receptors were collected from a female donor in good health, enrolled as a control in a pregnancy study. Each CDR3 is given without its conserved first and last residue. The D gene is left open where the match is weak.

j_call: TRBJ2-3; v_call: TRBV5-4; d_call: TRBD2; cdr3_aa: ATLAGVTSTDTQY
j_call: TRBJ1-1; v_call: TRBV6-1; d_call: -; cdr3_aa: ASSELGRTEAF
j_call: TRBJ1-1; v_call: TRBV6-5; d_call: -; cdr3_aa: ASSYTQEVKAF
j_call: TRBJ2-3; v_call: TRBV11-3; d_call: -; cdr3_aa: ASSSAGEDTQY
j_call: TRBJ2-1; v_call: TRBV7-2; d_call: TRBD1; cdr3_aa: ASSGDRRDEQF
j_call: TRBJ1-2; v_call: TRBV9; d_call: TRBD1; cdr3_aa: ASSVGTGGTGGYT
j_call: TRBJ2-1; v_call: TRBV2; d_call: -; cdr3_aa: ASSEGRGEQF
j_call: TRBJ2-5; v_call: TRBV4-3; d_call: TRBD2; cdr3_aa: ASSRLTSGKETQY
j_call: TRBJ2-7; v_call: TRBV27; d_call: -; cdr3_aa: ASSLGPSVYEQY
j_call: TRBJ1-5; v_call: TRBV6-6; d_call: -; cdr3_aa: ASSPDILRPQH
j_call: TRBJ2-7; v_call: TRBV6-1; d_call: -; cdr3_aa: ASSEDWAYEQY
j_call: TRBJ1-2; v_call: TRBV5-6; d_call: -; cdr3_aa: ASSSRGNYGYT
j_call: TRBJ1-2; v_call: TRBV5-6; d_call: -; cdr3_aa: ASSPQGNGYT
j_call: TRBJ1-6; v_call: TRBV23-1; d_call: TRBD1; cdr3_aa: ASRLIYPGQGSSYNSPLH
j_call: TRBJ2-7; v_call: TRBV25-1; d_call: TRBD1; cdr3_aa: ASSAGQGTHEQY
j_call: TRBJ2-1; v_call: TRBV5-6; d_call: TRBD2; cdr3_aa: ASSLLAGGYNEQF
j_call: TRBJ1-1; v_call: TRBV6-5; d_call: -; cdr3_aa: ASSLDRTAEAF
j_call: TRBJ2-2; v_call: TRBV18; d_call: -; cdr3_aa: ASPVGIGTGELF
j_call: TRBJ1-1; v_call: TRBV18; d_call: -; cdr3_aa: ASSPSQDTEAF
j_call: TRBJ2-7; v_call: TRBV25-1; d_call: TRBD2; cdr3_aa: ASSAGGGASYEQY
j_call: TRBJ1-5; v_call: TRBV7-2; d_call: -; cdr3_aa: ASSLVRERGQPQH
j_call: TRBJ1-1; v_call: TRBV30; d_call: -; cdr3_aa: AWSGSRDTEAF
j_call: TRBJ1-2; v_call: TRBV2; d_call: -; cdr3_aa: ASRVSGPLGYT
j_call: TRBJ1-2; v_call: TRBV19; d_call: TRBD1; cdr3_aa: ASRHPGQGNYGYT